The clone carrying this TCR beta chain occurred a few times. Its antigen is undetermined. The record originates from a study of T cell responses to AZD1222 COVID-19 vaccine. Study-wide results and limits: White British people made up most donors, females outnumbered males, and clonal diversity was possibly underestimated.

The protocol was immunoSEQ multiplex PCR, while the TCRdb copy is restricted to in-frame clones and leaves out a portion. This sample has 100,000 to 150,000 clones; approximately 85% occur once, and the top ten carry about 1.5%. The sequence was obtained from an adult in good health. The specimen comprised peripheral blood, sampled on day 0 of AZD1222 vaccination.

The CDR3 bases are TGCGCCAGCACCGCGGACAGGGTAAAGGGTGGCTACACCTTC. Amino acid sequence: CASTADRVKGGYTF. V gene TRBV10-1 combines with J gene TRBJ1-2, with 8 bases aligning to TRBD1. The junction had 11 bases not matched to a gene; V was cut back by 7 bases and J by 7 bases. The CDR3 totals 14 residues. The germline V gene encodes CDR1 WNHNN and CDR2 SYGVQD (reference sequence).